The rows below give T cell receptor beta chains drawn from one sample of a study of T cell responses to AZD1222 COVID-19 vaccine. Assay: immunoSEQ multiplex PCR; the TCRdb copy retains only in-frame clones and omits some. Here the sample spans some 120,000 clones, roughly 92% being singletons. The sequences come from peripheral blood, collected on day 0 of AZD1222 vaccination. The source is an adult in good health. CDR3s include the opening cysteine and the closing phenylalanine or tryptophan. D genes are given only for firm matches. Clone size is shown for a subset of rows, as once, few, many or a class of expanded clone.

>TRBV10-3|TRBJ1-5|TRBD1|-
CAISDRGNQPQHF
TGTGCCATCAGCGACAGGGGGAATCAGCCCCAGCATTTT
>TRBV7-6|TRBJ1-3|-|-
CASSLAGISGNTIYF
TGTGCCAGCAGCTTGGCGGGGATCTCTGGAAACACCATATATTTT
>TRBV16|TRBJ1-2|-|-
CASSQSDREEGYTF
TGTGCCAGCAGCCAATCAGATAGGGAAGAGGGCTACACCTTC
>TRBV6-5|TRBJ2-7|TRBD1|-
CASSGTGYEQYF
TGTGCCAGCAGCGGGACAGGGTACGAGCAGTACTTC
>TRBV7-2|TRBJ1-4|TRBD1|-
CASSPSQGAGEKLFF
TGTGCCAGCAGCCCTTCACAGGGGGCGGGGGAAAAACTGTTTTTT
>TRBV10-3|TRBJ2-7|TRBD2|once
CAISESASGGYEQYF
TGTGCCATCAGTGAGTCGGCTAGCGGGGGGTACGAGCAGTACTTC
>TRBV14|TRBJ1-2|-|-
CASSQGRYYGYTF
TGTGCCAGCAGCCAGGGCCGGTACTATGGCTACACCTTC
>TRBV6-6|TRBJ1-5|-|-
CASTPGRFNSNQPQHF
TGTGCCAGCACCCCAGGACGGTTTAATAGCAATCAGCCCCAGCATTTT
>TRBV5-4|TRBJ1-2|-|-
CASSLDAKSQGYTF
TGTGCCAGCAGCTTGGACGCCAAATCCCAAGGCTACACCTTC
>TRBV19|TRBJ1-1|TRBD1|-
CATLDRGGSMNTEAFF
TGTGCCACCCTCGACAGGGGGGGCTCCATGAACACTGAAGCTTTCTTT
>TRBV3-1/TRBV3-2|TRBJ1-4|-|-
CASGGGAANEKLFF
TGTGCCAGCGGGGGGGGCGCGGCTAATGAAAAACTGTTTTTT
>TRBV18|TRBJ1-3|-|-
CASSPRDTTYTIYF
TGTGCCAGCTCACCACGGGACACCACTTACACCATATATTTT
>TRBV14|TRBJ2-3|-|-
CASSQGAVLRSTDTQYF
TGTGCCAGCAGCCAAGGGGCGGTCCTCAGGTCCACAGATACGCAGTATTTT
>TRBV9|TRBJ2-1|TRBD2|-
CASSLRTSGGAYEQFF
TGTGCCAGCAGCCTCCGGACTAGCGGGGGGGCCTATGAGCAGTTCTTC
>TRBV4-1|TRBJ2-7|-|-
CASSPRLAGAYEQYF
TGCGCCAGCAGTCCCCGGTTGGCGGGCGCCTACGAGCAGTACTTC
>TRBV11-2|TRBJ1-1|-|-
CASSLVAGSTEAFF
TGTGCCAGCAGCTTAGTGGCAGGGAGCACTGAAGCTTTCTTT
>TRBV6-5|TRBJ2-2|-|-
CASSSPGNWGGELFF
TGTGCCAGCAGCTCCCCCGGGAATTGGGGCGGGGAGCTGTTTTTT
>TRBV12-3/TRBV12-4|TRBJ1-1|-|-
CASSFRGTEAFF
TGTGCCAGCAGTTTCCGGGGCACTGAAGCTTTCTTT
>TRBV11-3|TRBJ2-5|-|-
CASSPGHGTQYF
TGTGCCAGCAGCCCTGGACACGGGACCCAGTACTTC
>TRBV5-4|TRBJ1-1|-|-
CASSLPSSAEAFF
TGTGCCAGCAGCTTGCCGAGTTCCGCTGAAGCTTTCTTT
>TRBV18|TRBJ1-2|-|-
CASSISVTTRDHGYTF
TGTGCCAGCTCGATTTCAGTCACAACACGAGATCATGGCTACACCTTC
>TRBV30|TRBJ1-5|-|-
CAWSGKGNQPQHF
TGTGCCTGGAGTGGTAAGGGCAATCAGCCCCAGCATTTT
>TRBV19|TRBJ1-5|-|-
CASSMVSSNQPQHF
TGTGCCAGTAGTATGGTCAGCAGCAATCAGCCCCAGCATTTT
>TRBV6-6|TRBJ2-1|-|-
CASSIVNYNEQFF
TGTGCCAGCAGTATTGTAAACTACAATGAGCAGTTCTTC
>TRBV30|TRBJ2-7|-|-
CAWSELTYEQYF
TGTGCCTGGAGTGAGCTAACCTACGAGCAGTACTTC
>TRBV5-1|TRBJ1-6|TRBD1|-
CASSSSGTGILPLHF
TGCGCCAGCAGCTCGTCCGGGACAGGGATTTTACCCCTCCACTTT
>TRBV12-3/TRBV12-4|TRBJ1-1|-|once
CASSLTAVGEAFF
TGTGCCAGCAGTTTGACAGCGGTTGGTGAAGCTTTCTTT
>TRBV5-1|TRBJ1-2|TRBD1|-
CASSPTGQGPYGYTF
TGCGCCAGCAGCCCAACCGGACAGGGGCCCTATGGCTACACCTTC
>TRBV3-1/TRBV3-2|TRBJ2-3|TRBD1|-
CASSPDPSYRGRSTDTQYF
TGTGCCAGCAGCCCGGATCCCTCCTACAGGGGGCGGAGCACAGATACGCAGTATTTT
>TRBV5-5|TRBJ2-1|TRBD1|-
CASSLSPGQIYNEQFF
TGTGCCAGCAGCCTAAGTCCGGGACAGATCTACAATGAGCAGTTCTTC
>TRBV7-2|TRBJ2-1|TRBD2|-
CASRSGTSTNEQFF
TGTGCCAGCAGATCCGGGACTAGTACCAATGAGCAGTTCTTC
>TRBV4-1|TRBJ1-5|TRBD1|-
CASSQESYRGNQPQHF
TGCGCCAGCAGCCAAGAGTCGTACAGGGGGAATCAGCCCCAGCATTTT
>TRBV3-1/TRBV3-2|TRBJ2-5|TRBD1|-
CASSQLRDRGSETQYF
TGTGCCAGCAGCCAATTGAGGGACAGGGGTTCCGAGACCCAGTACTTC
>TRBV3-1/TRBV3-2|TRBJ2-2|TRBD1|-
CASSQGGQEGITWELFF
TGTGCCAGCAGCCAAGGGGGACAGGAAGGGATCACCTGGGAGCTGTTTTTT
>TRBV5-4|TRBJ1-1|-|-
CASSSDQGMNTEAFF
TGTGCCAGCAGCTCCGACCAGGGGATGAACACTGAAGCTTTCTTT
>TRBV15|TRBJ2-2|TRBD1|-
CATSRAVEGTVNTGELFF
TGTGCCACCAGCAGAGCGGTTGAAGGGACAGTGAACACCGGGGAGCTGTTTTTT
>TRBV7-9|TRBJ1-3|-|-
CASSGSSGTSGNTIYF
TGTGCCAGCAGCGGTAGTTCGGGGACCTCTGGAAACACCATATATTTT
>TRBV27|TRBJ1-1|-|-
CASSFVGWDTEAFF
TGTGCCAGCAGTTTCGTAGGGTGGGACACTGAAGCTTTCTTT
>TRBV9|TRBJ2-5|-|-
CASSVEGGEETQYF
TGTGCCAGCAGCGTAGAGGGGGGAGAGGAGACCCAGTACTTC
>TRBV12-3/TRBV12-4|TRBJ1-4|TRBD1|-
CASRDREGEKLFF
TGTGCCAGCCGGGACAGGGAAGGTGAAAAACTGTTTTTT